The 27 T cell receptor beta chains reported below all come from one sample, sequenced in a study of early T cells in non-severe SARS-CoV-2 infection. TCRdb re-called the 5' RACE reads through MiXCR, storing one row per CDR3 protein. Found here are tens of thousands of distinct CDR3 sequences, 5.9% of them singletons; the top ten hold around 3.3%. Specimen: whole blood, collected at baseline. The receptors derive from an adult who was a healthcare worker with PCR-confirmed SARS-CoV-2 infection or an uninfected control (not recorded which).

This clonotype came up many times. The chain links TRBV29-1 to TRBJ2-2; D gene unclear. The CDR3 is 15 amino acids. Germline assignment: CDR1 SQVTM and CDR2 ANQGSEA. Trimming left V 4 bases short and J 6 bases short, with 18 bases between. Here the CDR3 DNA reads TGCAGCGTTGGATCGGCCGCTAGTCTATCCGGGGAGCTGTTTTTT. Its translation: CSVGSAASLSGELFF.

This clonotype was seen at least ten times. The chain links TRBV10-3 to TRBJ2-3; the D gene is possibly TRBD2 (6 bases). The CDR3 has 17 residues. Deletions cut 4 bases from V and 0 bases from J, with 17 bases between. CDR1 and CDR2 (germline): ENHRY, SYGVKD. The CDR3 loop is CAISGNYGAGSTDTQYF. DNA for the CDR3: TGTGCCATCAGTGGGAATTATGGGGCGGGAAGCACAGATACGCAGTATTTT.

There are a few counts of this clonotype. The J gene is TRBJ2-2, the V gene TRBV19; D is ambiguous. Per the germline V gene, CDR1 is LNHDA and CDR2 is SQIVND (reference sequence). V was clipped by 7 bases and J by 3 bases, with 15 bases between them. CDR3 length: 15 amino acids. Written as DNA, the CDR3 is TGTGCCAGTACCCAAGGGTTTGACTACACCGGGGAGCTGTTTTTT. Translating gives CASTQGFDYTGELFF.

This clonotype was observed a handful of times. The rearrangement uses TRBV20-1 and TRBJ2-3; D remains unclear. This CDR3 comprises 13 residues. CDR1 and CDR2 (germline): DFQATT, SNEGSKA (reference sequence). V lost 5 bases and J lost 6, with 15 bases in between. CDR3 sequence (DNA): TGCAGTGCTGTAACTCGACTCAGGGATACGCAGTATTTT. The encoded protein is CSAVTRLRDTQYF.

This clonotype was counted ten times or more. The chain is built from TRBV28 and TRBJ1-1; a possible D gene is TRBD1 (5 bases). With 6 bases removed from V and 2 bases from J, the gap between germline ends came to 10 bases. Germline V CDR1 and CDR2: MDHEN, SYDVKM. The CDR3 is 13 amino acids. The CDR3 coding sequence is TGTGCCAGCAGCTTTCAGGGAAACACTGAAGCTTTCTTT. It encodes CASSFQGNTEAFF.

CDR3 protein: CASSYLAGGSNEQFF. The CDR3, as DNA: TGTGCCAGCAGTTACCTGGCGGGAGGCAGCAATGAGCAGTTCTTC. This sequence joins TRBV6-5 and TRBJ2-1; TRBD2 aligns across 8 bases. V was pared by 2 bases and J by 6 bases, with 6 bases of the junction left unmatched. The CDR3 runs to 15 residues. From germline, CDR1 is MNHEY and CDR2 SVGAGI.

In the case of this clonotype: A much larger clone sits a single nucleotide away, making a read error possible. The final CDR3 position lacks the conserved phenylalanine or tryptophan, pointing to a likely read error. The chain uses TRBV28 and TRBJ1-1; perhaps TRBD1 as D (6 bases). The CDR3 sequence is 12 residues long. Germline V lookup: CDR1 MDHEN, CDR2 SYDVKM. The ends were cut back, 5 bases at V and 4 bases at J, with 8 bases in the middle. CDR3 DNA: TGTGCCAGCAGTACAGGGATCACTGAAGCTTTCTAT. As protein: CASSTGITEAFY.

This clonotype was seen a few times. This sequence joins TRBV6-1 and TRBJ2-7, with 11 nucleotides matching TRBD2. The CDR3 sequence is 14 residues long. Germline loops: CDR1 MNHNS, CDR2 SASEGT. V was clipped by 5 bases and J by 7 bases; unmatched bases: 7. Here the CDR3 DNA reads TGTGCCAGCAGTACCGGGACTAGCGGTTTTGAGCAGTACTTC. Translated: CASSTGTSGFEQYF.

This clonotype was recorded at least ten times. The CDR3 nucleotides read TGCAGCGTTGAGTCCGGGGATGGCTACACCTTC. Its translation: CSVESGDGYTF. The V call is TRBV29-1, the J call TRBJ1-2; D unresolved. V was clipped by 3 bases and J by 6 bases, with 8 bases between them. This CDR3 contains 11 residues. Germline CDR1 SQVTM, CDR2 ANQGSEA. Together with reference TRBV29-1 and TRBJ1-2, the CDR3 gives the full variable domain: SAVISQKPSRDICQRGTSLTIQCQVDSQVTMMFWYRQQPGQSLTLIATANQGSEATYESGFVIDKFPISRPNLTFSTLTVSNMSPEDSSIYLCSVESGDGYTFGSGTRLTVV.

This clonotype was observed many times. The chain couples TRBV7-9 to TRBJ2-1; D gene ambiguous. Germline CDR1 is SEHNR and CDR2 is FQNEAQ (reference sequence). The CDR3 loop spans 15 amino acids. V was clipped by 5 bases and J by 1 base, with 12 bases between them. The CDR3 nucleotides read TGTGCCAGCAGCCCCCGGCTGACTTCCTACAATGAGCAGTTCTTC. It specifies CASSPRLTSYNEQFF.

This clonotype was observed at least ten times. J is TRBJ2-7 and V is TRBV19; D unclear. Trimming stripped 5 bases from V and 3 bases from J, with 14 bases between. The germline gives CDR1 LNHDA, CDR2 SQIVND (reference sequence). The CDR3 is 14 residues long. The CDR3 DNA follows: TGTGCCAGTAGTGTTAGCCTCCGAAGCTACGAGCAGTACTTC. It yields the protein CASSVSLRSYEQYF.

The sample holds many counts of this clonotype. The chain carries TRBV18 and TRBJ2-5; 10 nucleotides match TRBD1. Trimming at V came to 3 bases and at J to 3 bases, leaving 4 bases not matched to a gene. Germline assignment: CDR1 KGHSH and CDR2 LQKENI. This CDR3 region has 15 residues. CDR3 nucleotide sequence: TGTGCCAGCTCACCGCCGGGACAGGGGAAAGAGACCCAGTACTTC. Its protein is CASSPPGQGKETQYF. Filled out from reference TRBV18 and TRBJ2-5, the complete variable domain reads NAGVMQNPRHLVRRRGQEARLRCSPMKGHSHVYWYRQLPEEGLKFMVYLQKENIIDESGMPKERFSAEFPKEGPSILRIQQVVRGDSAAYFCASSPPGQGKETQYFGPGTRLLVL.

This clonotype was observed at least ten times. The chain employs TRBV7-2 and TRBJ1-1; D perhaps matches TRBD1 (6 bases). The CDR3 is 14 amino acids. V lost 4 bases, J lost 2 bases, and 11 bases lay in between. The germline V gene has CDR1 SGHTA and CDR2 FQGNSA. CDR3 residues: CASSYGTLNTEAFF. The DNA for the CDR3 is TGTGCCAGCAGCTACGGGACACTAAACACTGAAGCTTTCTTT.

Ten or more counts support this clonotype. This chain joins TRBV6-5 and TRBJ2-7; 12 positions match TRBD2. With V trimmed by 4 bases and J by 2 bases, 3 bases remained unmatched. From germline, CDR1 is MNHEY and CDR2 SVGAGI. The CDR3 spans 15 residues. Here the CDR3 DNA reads TGTGCCAGCAGTTTCCGACTAGCGGGAGCCTACGAGCAGTACTTC. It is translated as CASSFRLAGAYEQYF.

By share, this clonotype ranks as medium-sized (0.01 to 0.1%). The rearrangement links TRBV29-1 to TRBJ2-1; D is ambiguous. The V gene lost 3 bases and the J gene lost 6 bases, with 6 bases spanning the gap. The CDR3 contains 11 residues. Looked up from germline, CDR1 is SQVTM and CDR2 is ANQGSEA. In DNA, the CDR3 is TGCAGCGTTGAGAGGCCCAATGAGCAGTTCTTC. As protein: CSVERPNEQFF.

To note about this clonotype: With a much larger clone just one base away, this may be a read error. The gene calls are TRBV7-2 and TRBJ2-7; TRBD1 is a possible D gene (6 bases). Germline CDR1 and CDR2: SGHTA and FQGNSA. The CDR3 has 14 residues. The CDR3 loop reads CASSLALQGYEQCF. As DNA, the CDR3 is TGTGCCAGCAGCTTAGCCCTGCAGGGGTACGAGCAGTGCTTC.

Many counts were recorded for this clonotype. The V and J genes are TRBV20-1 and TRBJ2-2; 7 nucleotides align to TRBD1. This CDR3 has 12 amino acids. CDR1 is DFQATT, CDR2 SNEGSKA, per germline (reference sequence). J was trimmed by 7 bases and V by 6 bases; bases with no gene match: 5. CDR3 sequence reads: CSARTGIGELFF. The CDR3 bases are TGCAGTGCAAGGACAGGCATCGGGGAGCTGTTTTTT.

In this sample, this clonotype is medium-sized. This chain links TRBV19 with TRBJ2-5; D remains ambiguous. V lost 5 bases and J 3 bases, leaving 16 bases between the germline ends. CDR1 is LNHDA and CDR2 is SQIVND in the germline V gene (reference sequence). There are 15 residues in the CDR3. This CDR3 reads CASSDSQQYEETQYF. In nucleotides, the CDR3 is TGTGCCAGTAGTGATTCCCAACAGTACGAAGAGACCCAGTACTTC.

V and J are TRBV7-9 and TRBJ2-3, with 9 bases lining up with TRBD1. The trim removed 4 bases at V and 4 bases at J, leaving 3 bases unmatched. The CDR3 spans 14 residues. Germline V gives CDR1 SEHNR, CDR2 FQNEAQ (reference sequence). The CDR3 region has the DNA TGTGCCAGCAGCTACGGGACAGGGTCAGATACGCAGTATTTT. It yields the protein CASSYGTGSDTQYF. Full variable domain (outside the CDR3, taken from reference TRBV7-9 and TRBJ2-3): DTGVSQNPRHKITKRGQNVTFRCDPISEHNRLYWYRQTLGQGPEFLTYFQNEAQLEKSRLLSDRFSAERPKGSFSTLEIQRTEQGDSAMYLCASSYGTGSDTQYFGPGTRLTVL.

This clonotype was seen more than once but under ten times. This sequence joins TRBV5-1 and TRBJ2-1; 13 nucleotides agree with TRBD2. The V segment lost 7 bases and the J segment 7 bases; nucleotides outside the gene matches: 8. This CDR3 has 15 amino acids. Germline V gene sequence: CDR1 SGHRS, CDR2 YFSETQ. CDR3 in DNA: TGCGCCAGCCGGACTAGCGGGAGTCTTAGGAATGAGCAGTTCTTC. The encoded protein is CASRTSGSLRNEQFF.

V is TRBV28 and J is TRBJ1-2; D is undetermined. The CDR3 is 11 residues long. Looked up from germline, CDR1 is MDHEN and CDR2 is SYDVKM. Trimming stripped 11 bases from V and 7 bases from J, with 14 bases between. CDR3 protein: CAAYHLAGYTF. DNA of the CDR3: TGTGCCGCGTATCATTTGGCTGGCTACACCTTC.

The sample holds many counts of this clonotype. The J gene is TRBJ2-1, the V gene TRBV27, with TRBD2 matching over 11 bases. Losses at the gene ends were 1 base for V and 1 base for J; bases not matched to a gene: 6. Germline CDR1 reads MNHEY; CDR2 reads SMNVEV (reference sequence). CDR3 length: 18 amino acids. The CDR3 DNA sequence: TGTGCCAGCAGTTTATTGGCTAGCGGGGGGTATTCCTACAATGAGCAGTTCTTC. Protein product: CASSLLASGGYSYNEQFF.

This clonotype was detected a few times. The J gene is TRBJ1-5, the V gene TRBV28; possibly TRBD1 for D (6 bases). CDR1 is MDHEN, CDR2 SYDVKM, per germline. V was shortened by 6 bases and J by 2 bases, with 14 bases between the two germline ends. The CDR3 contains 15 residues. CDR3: CASREGGFRNQPQHF. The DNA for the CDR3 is TGTGCCAGCAGAGAAGGGGGGTTTCGCAATCAGCCCCAGCATTTT.

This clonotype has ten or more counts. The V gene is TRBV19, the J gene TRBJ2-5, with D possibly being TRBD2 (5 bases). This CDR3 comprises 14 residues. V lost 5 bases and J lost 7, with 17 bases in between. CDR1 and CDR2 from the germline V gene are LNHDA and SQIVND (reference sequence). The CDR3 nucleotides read TGTGCCAGTAGTGAATATCGGACGGCGGGGACCCAGTACTTC. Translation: CASSEYRTAGTQYF.

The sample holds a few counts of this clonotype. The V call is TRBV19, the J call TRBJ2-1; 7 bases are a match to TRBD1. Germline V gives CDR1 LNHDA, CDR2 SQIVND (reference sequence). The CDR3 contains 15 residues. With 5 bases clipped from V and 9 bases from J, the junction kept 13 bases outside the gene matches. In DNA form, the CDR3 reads TGTGCCAGTAGTCGGTCCGGGACAGCCTCGGGTGAGCAGTTCTTC. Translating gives CASSRSGTASGEQFF.

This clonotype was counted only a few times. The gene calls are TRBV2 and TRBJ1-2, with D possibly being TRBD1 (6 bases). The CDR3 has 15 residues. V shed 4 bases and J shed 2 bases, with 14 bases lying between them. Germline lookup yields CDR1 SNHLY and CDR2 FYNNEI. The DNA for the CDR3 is TGTGCCAGCAGTGGAGGGGGACACATAAACTATGGCTACACCTTC. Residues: CASSGGGHINYGYTF.

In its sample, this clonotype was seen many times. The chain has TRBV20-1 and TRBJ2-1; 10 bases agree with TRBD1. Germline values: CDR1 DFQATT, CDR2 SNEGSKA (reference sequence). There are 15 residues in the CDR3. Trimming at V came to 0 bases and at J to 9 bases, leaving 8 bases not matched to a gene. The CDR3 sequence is CSARDPGQGMSEQFF. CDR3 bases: TGCAGTGCTAGAGATCCGGGACAGGGGATGAGTGAGCAGTTCTTC.